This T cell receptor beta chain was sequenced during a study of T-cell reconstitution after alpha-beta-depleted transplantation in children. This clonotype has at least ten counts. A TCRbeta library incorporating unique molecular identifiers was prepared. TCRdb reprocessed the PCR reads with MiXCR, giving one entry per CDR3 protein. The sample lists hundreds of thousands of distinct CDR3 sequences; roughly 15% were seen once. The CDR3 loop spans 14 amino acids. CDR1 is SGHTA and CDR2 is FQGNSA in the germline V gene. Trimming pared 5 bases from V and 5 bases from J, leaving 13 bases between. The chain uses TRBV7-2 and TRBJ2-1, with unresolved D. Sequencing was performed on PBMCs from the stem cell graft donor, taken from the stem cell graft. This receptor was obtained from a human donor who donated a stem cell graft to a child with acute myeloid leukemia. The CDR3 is CASSRAGWDNEQFF. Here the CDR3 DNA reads TGTGCCAGCAGCCGAGCTGGGTGGGACAATGAGCAGTTCTTC.